Described below is a single T cell receptor beta chain sequence and its context. Antigen: not known. After removal of 3 bases from V and 2 bases from J, the junction contained 7 bases not matched to a gene. Looked up from germline, CDR1 is SGHRS and CDR2 is YFSETQ. The CDR3 is 17 residues long. Only in-frame clones appear in the TCRdb table, and some are missing; sequencing was by immunoSEQ multiplex PCR. This table has 20,000 to 25,000 clones, roughly 80% appearing once. The sample originates from a study of T cells in localized non-small cell lung cancer. General study findings and limits: Clonality peaked in uninvolved adjacent lung rather than tumor. Greater blood T cell density accompanied longer overall survival.

Sequencing used peripheral blood, obtained before any cancer treatment. This clonotype was obtained from a man aged 40 to 69 with stage I lung adenocarcinoma. The rearrangement links TRBV5-1 to TRBJ2-2; 10 bases align to TRBD2. This CDR3 is CASSYTSGTTNTGELFF. The CDR3 DNA follows: TGCGCCAGCAGCTACACTAGCGGGACAACCAACACCGGGGAGCTGTTTTTT.